This T cell receptor (beta chain) was sequenced for a study of blood T cell repertoires in COVID-19 (TCRdb year 2020). Looking at the study overall: Samples from collaborators originated in the United States, Italy and Spain and spanned both the acute and convalescent phases of COVID-19. Subjects who had been exposed to COVID-19, were actively infected with it, or had recovered from it provided the deeply sampled blood TCRbeta repertoires that made up the dataset. Samples came from the ongoing ImmuneRACE study (first 160 participants) plus 1,254 subjects from 6 global collaborators. HLA class I and class II types, where available, came from metadata supplied by the sample provider rather than from assay-based typing. The prospective study material was composed of cDNA or gDNA derived from T cells, B-cell-depleted T cells, or PBMCs. The repertoires were released in a freely available public database intended as a resource for research on the immune response to SARS-CoV-2. The sample metadata nearly always contained a de-identified subject ID, COVID-19 status, age in years and sex.

A single count supports this clone. There is no known antigen for this receptor. It has no much larger one-base neighbor in the sample; base qualities were not kept. TCRbeta CDR3 regions were amplified from genomic DNA by means of the immunoSEQ Assay, a bias-controlled multiplex PCR. On the study's bioinformatics: Nucleated cell counts per sample were estimated from amplification of reference gene primers within the assay. To quantify the absolute abundance of each unique TCRbeta CDR3 rearrangement, sequence reads were collapsed and filtered. For each sample, productive Simpson clonality was calculated by taking the square root of Simpson's diversity index across productive rearrangements. The clones in this table, taken by TCRdb from immuneACCESS, are in-frame only. Not every clone is retained; where verified, under half of the shortfall comes from an unresolved V gene, and the cause of the rest is unknown. That table gives V, J and clone size, and the DNA gave D and trimming. This sample lists 80,000 or so clones; approximately 82% were detected once. Clones ranked in the top ten supply around 9.3% of the sample.

The CDR3, cysteine through phenylalanine, is 14 amino acids long. The DNA shown is the 42-base CDR3, in frame from base 1. The germline V and J ends show losses of 3 bases and 5 bases respectively, and no gene match explains 6 bases of the junction. CDR1 and CDR2 were assigned from the germline V gene as KGHSH and LQKENI. Whole blood was collected in K2EDTA tubes by collaborating institutions according to the institutions' own protocols. For TCRbeta analysis, collaborators shipped samples as frozen whole blood, isolated PBMCs, or DNA extracted from either of those sample types. Here is what the overall study found, with its caveats: Clinical and demographic metadata were provided uncurated, with the amount varying by source and participant.

Sequences were obtained from peripheral blood. The V gene is TRBV18 and the J gene is TRBJ2-7; 8 central bases correspond to TRBD2. This receptor was identified in a man aged 55-75 years with acute or convalescent COVID-19. The CDR3 loop reads CASSPLTSGNEQYF. The DNA reads TGTGCCAGCTCACCCTTAACTAGCGGAAACGAGCAGTACTTC.